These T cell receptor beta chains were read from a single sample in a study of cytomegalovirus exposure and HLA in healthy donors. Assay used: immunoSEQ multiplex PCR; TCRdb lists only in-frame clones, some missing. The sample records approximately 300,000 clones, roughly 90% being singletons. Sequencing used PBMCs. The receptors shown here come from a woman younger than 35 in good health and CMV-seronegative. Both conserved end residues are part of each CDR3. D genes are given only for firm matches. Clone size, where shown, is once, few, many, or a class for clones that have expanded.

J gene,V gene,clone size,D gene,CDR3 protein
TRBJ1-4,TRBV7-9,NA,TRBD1,CASSFYGTDNEKLFF
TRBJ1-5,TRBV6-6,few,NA,CASREGNQPQHF
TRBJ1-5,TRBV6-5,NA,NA,CASSYLGHISNQPQHF
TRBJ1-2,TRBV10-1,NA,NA,CASSPPGWCNYGYTF
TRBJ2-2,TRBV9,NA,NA,CASTRGTLNTGELFF
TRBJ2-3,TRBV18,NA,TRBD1,CASSPDRVGDTQYF
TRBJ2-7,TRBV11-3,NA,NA,CASSPAQGRNQYF
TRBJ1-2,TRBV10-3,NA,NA,CAISEPGFNYGYTF
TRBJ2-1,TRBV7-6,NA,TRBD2,CASSLGTTSGRGGYNEQFF
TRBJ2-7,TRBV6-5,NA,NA,CASSPGISSYEQYF
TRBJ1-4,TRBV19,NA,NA,CASSIQGNEKLFF
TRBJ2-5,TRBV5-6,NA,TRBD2,CASSPVASGQWETQYF
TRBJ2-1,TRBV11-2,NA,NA,CASSLEVTSYNEQFF
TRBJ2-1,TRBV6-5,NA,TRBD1,CASRDLGQREFF
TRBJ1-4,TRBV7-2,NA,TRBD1,CASSKSPSRQGSEEKLFF
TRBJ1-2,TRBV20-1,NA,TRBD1,CSAHRGSGYTF
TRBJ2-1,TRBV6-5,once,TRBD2,CASSPGLAANEQFF